Presented here are 14 T cell receptor beta chains from one specimen sequenced in a study of T cell responses to AZD1222 COVID-19 vaccine. Assay used: immunoSEQ multiplex PCR; TCRdb lists only in-frame clones, some missing. Of fewer than 90,000 clones in the sample, 70% to 90% were seen once. The sequencing here drew on peripheral blood, taken 28 days after the second AZD1222 dose. The receptors were sampled from an adult who received the AZD1222 COVID-19 vaccine.

V and J are TRBV7-2 and TRBJ1-5, with 8 bases matching TRBD1. Trimming took 1 base from V and 4 from J; bases not matched to a gene: 9. CDR3 size: 17 residues. Germline values: CDR1 SGHTA, CDR2 FQGNSA. The CDR3 coding sequence is TGTGCCAGCAGCTTAGGGGGACAGGTATGGGCAAATCAGCCCCAGCATTTT. Its protein product is CASSLGGQVWANQPQHF.

The chain recombines TRBV28 with TRBJ1-3, with 7 bases identical to TRBD1. CDR1 is MDHEN and CDR2 is SYDVKM in the germline V gene. J lost 4 bases, V lost 4 bases, and 4 bases had no gene match. CDR3 length equals 14 residues. Here the CDR3 reads CASSWGQPGNTIYF. CDR3 nucleotide sequence: TGTGCCAGCAGTTGGGGACAGCCAGGAAACACCATATATTTT.

V and J are TRBV28 and TRBJ1-2; 11 bases map to TRBD1. The CDR3 consists of 13 residues. V was pared by 8 bases and J by 2 bases, with 1 base of the junction left unmatched. CDR1 MDHEN and CDR2 SYDVKM come from the germline V gene. Written as DNA, the CDR3 is TGTGCCAGCCGGGACAGGGGGAACTATGGCTACACCTTC. It codes for CASRDRGNYGYTF.

The J gene is TRBJ2-1, the V gene TRBV7-3; 7 bases line up with TRBD1. CDR1 is SGHTA, CDR2 FQGTGA, per germline. The CDR3 has 15 residues. V trimming: 5 bases; J trimming: 2 bases; junction bases outside the gene matches: 6. CDR3 bases: TGTGCCAGCAGCATTGGGCAGGGGGCCTACAATGAGCAGTTCTTC. It translates to CASSIGQGAYNEQFF.

This rearrangement joins TRBV7-9 to TRBJ1-6; TRBD1 matches 7 bases. With 1 base clipped from V and 9 bases from J, the junction kept 6 bases outside the gene matches. This CDR3 contains 15 residues. CDR1 is SEHNR, CDR2 FQNEAQ, per germline (reference sequence). The CDR3 DNA reads TGTGCCAGCAGCTTAGGGGGAGGGGGCAGTTCACCCCTCCACTTT. Translated: CASSLGGGGSSPLHF. Filled out from reference TRBV7-9 and TRBJ1-6, the complete variable domain reads DTGVSQNPRHKITKRGQNVTFRCDPISEHNRLYWYRQTLGQGPEFLTYFQNEAQLEKSRLLSDRFSAERPKGSFSTLEIQRTEQGDSAMYLCASSLGGGGSSPLHFGNGTRLTVT.

J is TRBJ2-1 and V is TRBV19, with 14 bases matching TRBD2. The CDR3 loop spans 16 amino acids. Germline V lookup: CDR1 LNHDA, CDR2 SQIVND (reference sequence). V shed 4 bases, J shed 9 bases, and the junction held 8 bases outside the gene matches. The DNA for the CDR3 is TGTGCCAGTAGTACGGGACTAGCGGGAGAAACGGGTGAGCAGTTCTTC. Amino acids: CASSTGLAGETGEQFF.

The V call is TRBV7-2, the J call TRBJ1-2, with TRBD1 as a possible D gene (6 bases). The V end was cut by 5 bases, the J end by 2 bases, with 15 bases between. Germline V gene data show CDR1 as SGHTA and CDR2 as FQGNSA. CDR3 length equals 15 residues. In nucleotides, the CDR3 is TGTGCCAGCAGCCCCACCGTAGGGGGAAACTATGGCTACACCTTC. It encodes CASSPTVGGNYGYTF.

The chain couples TRBV7-8 to TRBJ2-7, with D hard to call. CDR3 size: 16 residues. V gave up 5 bases and J gave up 0 bases, with 17 bases separating them. Germline V gives CDR1 SGHVS, CDR2 FQNEAQ. The CDR3: CASSPRTALLSYEQYF. CDR3 DNA: TGTGCCAGCAGCCCCCGGACCGCACTCCTCTCCTACGAGCAGTACTTC.

The V call is TRBV19, the J call TRBJ1-5; perhaps TRBD1 as D (6 bases). Germline CDR1 is LNHDA and CDR2 is SQIVND (reference sequence). V was shortened by 0 bases and J by 5 bases, with 8 bases between the two germline ends. CDR3 length equals 14 residues. The CDR3: CASSIDGGHQPQHF. The CDR3, as DNA: TGTGCCAGTAGTATAGATGGGGGGCATCAGCCCCAGCATTTT. Based on the CDR3 plus reference TRBV19 and TRBJ1-5, the full variable domain is DGGITQSPKYLFRKEGQNVTLSCEQNLNHDAMYWYRQDPGQGLRLIYYSQIVNDFQKGDIAEGYSVSREKKESFPLTVTSAQKNPTAFYLCASSIDGGHQPQHFGDGTRLSIL.

This chain joins TRBV4-3 and TRBJ2-4; D is perhaps TRBD1 or TRBD2 (5 bases each). CDR1 and CDR2 (germline): LGHNA, YSLEER. The length of the CDR3 is 16 residues. Trimming cost V 0 bases and J 3 bases, with 12 bases left between them. CDR3 nucleotides: TGCGCCAGCAGCCAAGATTTGGGGGTAGGCAAAAACATTCAGTACTTC. Protein sequence: CASSQDLGVGKNIQYF.

V is TRBV28 and J is TRBJ1-6, with unresolved D. The CDR3 contains 13 residues. The V end was cut by 5 bases, the J end by 7 bases, with 9 bases between. Germline-derived CDR1 and CDR2 are MDHEN and SYDVKM. The CDR3 protein is CASSPAGNSPLHF. The CDR3, as DNA: TGTGCCAGCAGTCCTGCGGGGAATTCACCCCTCCACTTT.

V and J are TRBV18 and TRBJ2-2; 7 nucleotides line up with TRBD1. This CDR3 is 16 amino acids long. Per germline, CDR1 KGHSH and CDR2 LQKENI. With 3 bases clipped from V and 0 bases from J, the junction kept 4 bases outside the gene matches. In DNA form, the CDR3 reads TGTGCCAGCTCACCTTCGGACAGGACGAACACCGGGGAGCTGTTTTTT. Residues: CASSPSDRTNTGELFF.

This chain connects TRBV29-1 to TRBJ1-5; unclear D gene. Germline assignment: CDR1 SQVTM and CDR2 ANQGSEA. This CDR3 has 13 amino acids. V gave up 4 bases and J gave up 2 bases, with 9 bases separating them. CDR3 nucleotides: TGCAGCGTTGTAGAGGGCGGCAATCAGCCCCAGCATTTT. This translates into CSVVEGGNQPQHF.

The V gene is TRBV2, the J gene TRBJ2-1; 7 bases are shared with TRBD2. The J segment lost 10 bases and the V segment lost 5 bases, leaving 8 bases of the junction unmatched. The CDR3 has 13 amino acids. CDR1 is SNHLY and CDR2 is FYNNEI in the germline V gene. This chain's CDR3 is CASSTTPAGEQFF. The CDR3 DNA sequence: TGTGCCAGCAGTACGACTCCAGCGGGGGAGCAGTTCTTC.